In its sample, the clone carrying this T cell receptor (beta chain) was seen many times. MiXCR was run by TCRdb on the multiplex PCR reads, yielding one entry per CDR3 protein. The sample records 80,000 to 130,000 distinct CDR3 sequences, 21% being singletons. These data originate in a study of breast tumors, draining lymph nodes, adjacent tissues. The lymph nodes were axillary draining lymph nodes from breast cancer patients. This TCR came from a female donor with breast cancer. Some clones in this sample may be carry-over from other donors' samples. The sample was axillary lymph node tissue.

CDR3 region: CASRTSGGLGETQYF. As DNA, the CDR3 is TGTGCCAGCAGAACTAGCGGGGGGTTGGGGGAGACCCAGTACTTC. This rearrangement joins TRBV2 to TRBJ2-5, with 12 bases aligning to TRBD2. The CDR3 contains 15 residues. Looked up from germline, CDR1 is SNHLY and CDR2 is FYNNEI. The J segment lost 5 bases and the V segment lost 6 bases, leaving 7 bases of the junction unmatched.